Below, one T cell receptor (beta chain) is given with its context. In germline, CDR1 is SQVTM, CDR2 ANQGSEA. After removal of 3 bases from V and 9 bases from J, the junction contained 10 bases not matched to a gene. This CDR3 spans 14 amino acids. The sample comes from a study of T-cell reconstitution after alpha-beta-depleted transplantation in children. It was with unique molecular identifiers that the TCRbeta library was prepared. TCRdb recomputed calls from the PCR reads with MiXCR, one row per CDR3 protein. Of 350,000 to 400,000 distinct CDR3 sequences listed, 10% to 15% are singletons. The sequence was collected from a human donor who donated a stem cell graft to a child with Fanconi anemia. The sample was PBMCs, taken from the stem cell graft. This chain uses TRBV29-1 with TRBJ2-1; 8 bases line up with TRBD1. The CDR3 loop reads CSVDSSQGAGEQFF. The CDR3 DNA sequence: TGCAGCGTTGATTCCTCCCAGGGGGCCGGTGAGCAGTTCTTC.